These 26 T cell receptor beta chains share one sample of origin, sequenced in a study of spatial heterogeneity in lung cancer. Time point defined: sample taken at primary tumor resection. Extraction of whole RNA from tumor, nontumor lung or frozen PBMC preceded unsorted sequencing. From the 5' RACE reads, TCRdb called clonotypes with MiXCR, one entry per CDR3 protein. In the table there are around 92,000 distinct CDR3 sequences, about an eighth of which are singletons. Sequencing was performed on PBMCs, taken at surgery. Receptors were obtained from a male donor with early-stage non-small cell lung cancer.

A few counts support this clonotype. The J gene is TRBJ2-7, the V gene TRBV28; 8 bases fit TRBD1. There are 15 residues in the CDR3. The V gene's germline CDR1 is MDHEN and CDR2 SYDVKM. With V trimmed by 6 bases and J by 3 bases, 10 bases remained unmatched. This chain's CDR3 is CASRPPTGGLYEQYF. CDR3 nucleotides: TGTGCCAGCAGACCACCAACAGGGGGACTCTACGAGCAGTACTTC.

This chain connects TRBV5-1 to TRBJ2-5; D remains unclear. The V end lost 0 bases, the J end lost 1 base, and 10 bases lay between the germline ends. Per germline, CDR1 SGHRS and CDR2 YFSETQ. CDR3 length: 15 residues. The DNA of the CDR3 is TGCGCCAGCAGCTTGGTCGGAACTCCCCAAGAGACCCAGTACTTC. It specifies CASSLVGTPQETQYF. The whole variable domain, filled in from reference TRBV5-1 and TRBJ2-5, reads KAGVTQTPRYLIKTRGQQVTLSCSPISGHRSVSWYQQTPGQGLQFLFEYFSETQRNKGNFPGRFSGRQFSNSRSEMNVSTLELGDSALYLCASSLVGTPQETQYFGPGTRLLVL.

This rearrangement joins TRBV27 to TRBJ2-5; weak D call: TRBD2 (6 bases). The germline V gene has CDR1 MNHEY and CDR2 SMNVEV (reference sequence). The CDR3 is 14 residues long. Trimming took 6 bases from V and 4 from J, leaving 15 bases between them. The CDR3 here is CASSGGLPRETQYF. Written as DNA, the CDR3 is TGTGCCAGCAGCGGAGGGCTCCCACGAGAGACCCAGTACTTC.

This clonotype was counted between two and nine times. CDR3 protein: CASSFRSSNTEAFF. The DNA of the CDR3 is TGTGCCAGCAGTTTCAGGAGCTCAAACACTGAAGCTTTCTTT. This rearrangement joins TRBV28 to TRBJ1-1; D is ambiguous. V was clipped by 3 bases and J by 2 bases, with 10 bases between them. The germline CDR1 and CDR2 sequences are MDHEN and SYDVKM. The CDR3 length is 14 residues. Together with reference TRBV28 and TRBJ1-1, the CDR3 gives the full variable domain: DVKVTQSSRYLVKRTGEKVFLECVQDMDHENMFWYRQDPGLGLRLIYFSYDVKMKEKGDIPEGYSVSREKKERFSLILESASTNQTSMYLCASSFRSSNTEAFFGQGTRLTVV.

This clonotype was picked up one time. J is TRBJ2-2 and V is TRBV28, with TRBD2 as a possible D gene (5 bases). CDR3 size: 17 residues. Trimming left V 6 bases short and J 5 bases short, with 22 bases between. Germline loops: CDR1 MDHEN, CDR2 SYDVKM. This CDR3 reads CASRRRKRYLRTGELFF. DNA of the CDR3: TGTGCCAGCAGGCGGAGGAAGCGCTATTTAAGGACCGGGGAGCTGTTTTTT.

This clonotype was observed a handful of times. The gene calls are TRBV20-1 and TRBJ2-3; no clear D. The CDR3 is made up of 10 amino acids. V lost 5 bases and J 8 bases, leaving 8 bases between the germline ends. Germline V lookup: CDR1 DFQATT, CDR2 SNEGSKA (reference sequence). The CDR3 loop reads CSAGRGTQYF. The CDR3, as DNA: TGCAGTGCTGGTAGAGGTACGCAGTATTTT.

The V call is TRBV20-1, the J call TRBJ2-7, with 7 bases matching TRBD2. V shed 6 bases and J 4 bases; nucleotides not matched to a gene: 12. This CDR3 has 14 residues. CDR1 and CDR2 (germline): DFQATT, SNEGSKA (reference sequence). The CDR3 is CSAGGLVGYYEQYF. The CDR3 DNA follows: TGCAGTGCGGGTGGACTAGTAGGATATTACGAGCAGTACTTC.

This clonotype occurred a few times. The chain joins TRBV7-8 to TRBJ2-3; 15 nucleotides agree with TRBD2. Germline assignment: CDR1 SGHVS and CDR2 FQNEAQ. This CDR3 has 19 amino acids. V gave up 5 bases and J gave up 2 bases; unmatched junction bases: 11. The DNA for the CDR3 is TGTGCCAGCAGCAAAGGACTAGCGGGAGGGGTGGTGTTCACAGATACGCAGTATTTT. Translating it yields CASSKGLAGGVVFTDTQYF.

The table lists this clonotype with a few counts. The V gene is TRBV10-3, the J gene TRBJ2-1; D possibly corresponds to TRBD2 (5 bases). Germline V gene data show CDR1 as ENHRY and CDR2 as SYGVKD. Trimming left V 10 bases short and J 8 bases short, with 15 bases between. CDR3 length: 12 amino acids. The CDR3 protein is CATGWGADEQFF. The CDR3 nucleotides are TGTGCCACCGGTTGGGGAGCAGATGAGCAGTTCTTC.

The genes are TRBV2 and TRBJ2-3; D possibly corresponds to TRBD1 (6 bases). Per the germline V gene, CDR1 is SNHLY and CDR2 is FYNNEI. The V end was cut by 6 bases, the J end by 0 bases, with 13 bases between. The CDR3 covers 15 residues. This CDR3 is CASSGQRVSTDTQYF. For the CDR3, the DNA is TGTGCCAGCAGCGGACAGCGTGTTAGCACAGATACGCAGTATTTT.

With respect to this clonotype: A much bigger clone sits one base away, suggesting this may be a read error. The V call is TRBV6-5, the J call TRBJ1-2, with TRBD1 identical over 7 bases. CDR1 MNHEY and CDR2 SVGAGI come from the germline V gene. The CDR3 spans 14 residues. The CDR3: CASKSGQPPYGYAF. The CDR3 nucleotides are TGTGCCAGCAAGTCGGGACAGCCTCCCTATGGCTACGCCTTC.

The V gene is TRBV12-3 or TRBV12-4, the J gene TRBJ1-5; no firm D call. V lost 6 bases and J 7 bases, leaving 22 bases between the germline ends. The CDR3 loop spans 16 amino acids. The CDR3 DNA sequence: TGTGCCAGCAGGGCGGGATCGCTGGGTCTTGGGCAGCCCCAGCATTTT. Its translation is CASRAGSLGLGQPQHF.

The rearrangement links TRBV20-1 to TRBJ1-2; D call uncertain. V was cut by 4 bases and J by 4 bases, with 10 bases left in between. Looked up from germline, CDR1 is DFQATT and CDR2 is SNEGSKA (reference sequence). This CDR3 comprises 12 residues. Written as DNA, the CDR3 is TGCAGTGCTACCCCCGGGATCTATGGCTACACCTTC. It translates to CSATPGIYGYTF.

The V gene is TRBV25-1, the J gene TRBJ2-3; possibly TRBD1 or TRBD2 for D (5 bases each). The CDR3 is 17 residues long. CDR1 and CDR2 (germline): MGHDK, SYGVNS. Trimming removed 1 base from V and 0 bases from J, with 14 bases in between. The CDR3 sequence: CASSEWGRGSSTDTQYF. CDR3 nucleotide sequence: TGTGCCAGCAGTGAATGGGGCCGGGGCTCTAGCACAGATACGCAGTATTTT.

The chain couples TRBV7-2 to TRBJ2-1, with TRBD1 identical over 12 bases. This CDR3 is 16 amino acids long. The germline CDR1 and CDR2 sequences are SGHTA and FQGNSA. The V and J ends lost 5 bases and 8 bases, in that order; junction bases with no gene match: 10. The DNA of the CDR3 is TGTGCCAGCAGCCCTCGGCCGGGACAGGGGGCCGATGAGCAGTTCTTC. Translating gives CASSPRPGQGADEQFF. The whole variable domain, filled in from reference TRBV7-2 and TRBJ2-1, reads GAGVSQSPSNKVTEKGKDVELRCDPISGHTALYWYRQSLGQGLEFLIYFQGNSAPDKSGLPSDRFSAERTGGSVSTLTIQRTQQEDSAVYLCASSPRPGQGADEQFFGPGTRLTVL.

This chain joins TRBV5-1 and TRBJ2-3; D is undetermined. This CDR3 is built from 12 residues. Trimming removed 2 bases from V and 4 bases from J, with 5 bases in between. Germline lookup yields CDR1 SGHRS and CDR2 YFSETQ. The CDR3 is CASSFISDTQYF. Here the CDR3 DNA reads TGCGCCAGCAGCTTCATATCAGATACGCAGTATTTT. The full variable domain, in which reference TRBV5-1 and TRBJ2-3 provide the parts outside the CDR3, is KAGVTQTPRYLIKTRGQQVTLSCSPISGHRSVSWYQQTPGQGLQFLFEYFSETQRNKGNFPGRFSGRQFSNSRSEMNVSTLELGDSALYLCASSFISDTQYFGPGTRLTVL.

Only a few counts were recorded for this clonotype. The chain links TRBV12-3 or TRBV12-4 to TRBJ1-1; perhaps TRBD1 as D (5 bases). CDR3 size: 13 residues. The V gene lost 8 bases and the J gene lost 2 bases, with 12 bases spanning the gap. CDR3 coding DNA: TGTGCCAGCCAACGAGGGGCCAACACTGAAGCTTTCTTT. Its translation: CASQRGANTEAFF.

This clonotype was seen ten or more times. The rearrangement uses TRBV5-1 and TRBJ2-6; TRBD2 might be the D (5 bases). The CDR3 loop spans 17 amino acids. CDR1 is SGHRS, CDR2 YFSETQ, per germline. V was cut by 3 bases and J by 1 base, with 14 bases left in between. The CDR3, as DNA: TGCGCCAGCAGCTCACTAAGGTCGGGGTCTGGGGCCAACGTCCTGACTTTC. This encodes CASSSLRSGSGANVLTF.

This clonotype was seen a handful of times. This rearrangement joins TRBV20-1 to TRBJ2-1; D gene ambiguous. In germline, CDR1 is DFQATT, CDR2 SNEGSKA (reference sequence). Trimming removed 0 bases at V and 6 bases at J, with 15 bases between. The CDR3 totals 15 residues. CDR3 DNA: TGCAGTGCTAGAGAGCTTGCGGTGGCAAGCAATGAGCAGTTCTTC. Translation gives CSARELAVASNEQFF.

As for this clonotype: Sequence at one end of the junction differs from germline and may be a read error. V gene TRBV3-1 combines with J gene TRBJ1-4; the D is unclear. CDR3 length equals 14 residues. Germline-derived CDR1 and CDR2 are LGHDT and YNNKEL (reference sequence). CDR3 amino acids: CASSQDYYSENLFF. CDR3 nucleotide sequence: TGTGCCAGCAGCCAAGATTACTATTCAGAAAACCTGTTTTTT.

The chain has TRBV20-1 and TRBJ2-3; TRBD2 matches at 9 bases. V shed 5 bases, J shed 6 bases, and the junction held 9 bases outside the gene matches. Germline loops: CDR1 DFQATT, CDR2 SNEGSKA (reference sequence). This CDR3 has 14 residues. CDR3 loop: CSAGGLALWDTQYF. CDR3 nucleotide sequence: TGCAGTGCTGGGGGACTAGCCTTGTGGGATACGCAGTATTTT.

As concerns this clonotype: A much larger clone is a single base away; this may be a read error. J is TRBJ1-4 and V is TRBV2; possibly TRBD1 for D (5 bases). The CDR3 extends over 16 amino acids. The germline V gene has CDR1 SNHLY and CDR2 FYNNEI. The CDR3 spells CVSNYGVRGRNEKLFF. As DNA, the CDR3 is TGTGTCAGCAACTACGGGGTGAGGGGACGGAATGAAAAACTGTTTTTT.

CDR3 DNA: TGTGCCAGCAGTTACTGGGTAGGACAGGGCTATGGCTACACCTTC. Translated: CASSYWVGQGYGYTF. The chain has TRBV6-6 and TRBJ1-2; 8 positions match TRBD1. J was trimmed by 4 bases and V by 1 base; bases with no gene match: 5. The CDR3 is made up of 15 amino acids. CDR1 and CDR2 (germline): MNHNY, SVGAGI (reference sequence).

In this sample, this clonotype turned up many times. This chain connects TRBV6-1 to TRBJ1-6, with D uncertain. With 3 bases removed from V and 11 bases from J, the gap between germline ends came to 5 bases. The CDR3 extends over 11 amino acids. In germline, CDR1 is MNHNS, CDR2 SASEGT. The CDR3 loop is CASSDWTPLHF. In DNA, the CDR3 is TGTGCCAGCAGTGATTGGACACCCCTCCACTTT.

The chain combines TRBV6-5 with TRBJ1-1, with 8 bases fitting TRBD1. J gave up 3 bases and V 0 bases, and 3 bases lay outside the gene matches. The CDR3 loop spans 15 amino acids. The germline V gene has CDR1 MNHEY and CDR2 SVGAGI. The DNA for the CDR3 is TGTGCCAGCAGTTACTCTCGCAGGGGGCACACTGAAGCTTTCTTT. Amino acids: CASSYSRRGHTEAFF.

This clonotype appeared a few times. The chain combines TRBV2 with TRBJ1-6, with D uncertain. The CDR3 extends over 16 amino acids. Trimming took off 2 bases at V and 5 bases at J, with 13 bases between the two ends. The V gene's germline CDR1 is SNHLY and CDR2 FYNNEI. CDR3 protein: CASSESAQRNNSPLHF. In nucleotides, the CDR3 is TGTGCCAGCAGTGAAAGCGCACAGCGGAATAATTCACCCCTCCACTTT.